The count of the clone carrying this TCR beta chain is one. Its antigen remains unknown. The sample comes from a study of shared clonotypes between healthy human individuals. Naive CD8 cells were CD45RO-negative, positively selected for CCR7, excluding terminally differentiated effector memory CD45RA+ cells. V was pared by 1 base and J by 0 bases, with 0 bases of the junction left unmatched. This CDR3 is built from 15 residues. Germline values: CDR1 SGHNT, CDR2 YENEEA. The study, taken as a whole, reports: Tissues were not sampled, only blood, and their repertoires likely differ.

As processed by the authors: ImmunoSEQ gave junction-only sequences without quality scores, so filtering differed. Method: immunoSEQ multiplex PCR; TCRdb's copy keeps in-frame clones and lacks some. The V and J calls and clone size are taken from that table; D and trimming were inferred from the DNA. The repertoire holds about 2.1 million clones, with 80% to 95% as singletons. This TCR came from a man younger than 35 in good health. Some clones in this sample may be carry-over from other donors' samples. The source material was naive CD8+ T cells from PBMCs. The gene calls are TRBV11-3 and TRBJ2-5, with 9 bases aligning to TRBD1. CDR3 region: CASSLGDRDQETQYF. CDR3 nucleotides: TGTGCCAGCAGCTTAGGGGACAGGGACCAAGAGACCCAGTACTTC.